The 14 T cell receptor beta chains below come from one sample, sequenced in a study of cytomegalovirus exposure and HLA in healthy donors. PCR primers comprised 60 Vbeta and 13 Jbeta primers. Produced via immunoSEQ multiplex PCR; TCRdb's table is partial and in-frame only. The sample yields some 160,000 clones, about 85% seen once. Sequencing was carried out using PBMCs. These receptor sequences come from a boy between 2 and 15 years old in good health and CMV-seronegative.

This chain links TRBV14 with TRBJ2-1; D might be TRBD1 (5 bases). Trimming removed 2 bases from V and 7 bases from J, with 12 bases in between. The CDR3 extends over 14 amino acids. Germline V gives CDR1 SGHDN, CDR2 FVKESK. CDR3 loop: CASSQYQGGNEQFF. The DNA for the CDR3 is TGTGCCAGCAGCCAATATCAGGGTGGGAATGAGCAGTTCTTC.

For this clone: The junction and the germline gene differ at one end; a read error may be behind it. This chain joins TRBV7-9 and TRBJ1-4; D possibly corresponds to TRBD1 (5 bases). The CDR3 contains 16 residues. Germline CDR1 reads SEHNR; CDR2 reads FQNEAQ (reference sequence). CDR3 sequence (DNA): TGTTCCAGCAGCTTAGAGCTTAGCAGGGTTGATGAAAAACTGTTTTTT. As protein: CSSSLELSRVDEKLFF. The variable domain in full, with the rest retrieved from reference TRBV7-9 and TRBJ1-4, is DTGVSQNPRHKITKRGQNVTFRCDPISEHNRLYWYRQTLGQGPEFLTYFQNEAQLEKSRLLSDRFSAERPKGSFSTLEIQRTEQGDSAMYLCSSSLELSRVDEKLFFGSGTQLSVL.

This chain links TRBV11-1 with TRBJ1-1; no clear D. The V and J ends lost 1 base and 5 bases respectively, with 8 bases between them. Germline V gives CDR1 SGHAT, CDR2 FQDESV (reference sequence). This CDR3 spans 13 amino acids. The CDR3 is CASSLVRRTEAFF. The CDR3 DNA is TGTGCCAGCAGCTTAGTTCGCAGGACTGAAGCTTTCTTT.

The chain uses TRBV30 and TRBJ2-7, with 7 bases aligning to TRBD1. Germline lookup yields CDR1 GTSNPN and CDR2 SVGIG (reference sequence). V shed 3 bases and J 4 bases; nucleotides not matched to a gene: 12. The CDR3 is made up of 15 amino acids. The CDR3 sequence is CAWSPPDRRRYEQYF. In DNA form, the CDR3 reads TGTGCCTGGAGCCCCCCGGACAGGCGACGGTACGAGCAGTACTTC.

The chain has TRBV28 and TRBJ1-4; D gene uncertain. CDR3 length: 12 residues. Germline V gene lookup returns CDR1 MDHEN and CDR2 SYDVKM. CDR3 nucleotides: TGTGTAGTAGGCCGAGGGAATGAAAAACTGTTTTTT. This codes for CVVGRGNEKLFF.

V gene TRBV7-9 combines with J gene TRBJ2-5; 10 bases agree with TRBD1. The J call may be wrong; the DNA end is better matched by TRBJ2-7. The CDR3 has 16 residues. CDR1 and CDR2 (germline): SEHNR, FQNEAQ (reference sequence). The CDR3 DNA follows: TGTGCCAGCAGCCGGAGAATGACAGGGGGCGCGGCCGAGCAGTACTTC. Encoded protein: CASSRRMTGGAAEQYF.

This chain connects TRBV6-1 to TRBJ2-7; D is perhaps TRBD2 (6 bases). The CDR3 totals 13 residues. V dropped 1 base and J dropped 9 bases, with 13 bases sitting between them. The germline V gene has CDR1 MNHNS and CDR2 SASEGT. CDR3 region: CASSEGGVYGQYF. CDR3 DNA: TGTGCCAGCAGTGAAGGGGGGGTCTATGGGCAGTACTTC.

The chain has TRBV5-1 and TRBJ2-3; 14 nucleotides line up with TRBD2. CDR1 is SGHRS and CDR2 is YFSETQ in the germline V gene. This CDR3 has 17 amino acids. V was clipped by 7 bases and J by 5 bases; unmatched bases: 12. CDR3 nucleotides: TGCGCCAGCTCCCAGGGCCAGGGACTAGCGGGAGTAGATACGCAGTATTTT. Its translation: CASSQGQGLAGVDTQYF.

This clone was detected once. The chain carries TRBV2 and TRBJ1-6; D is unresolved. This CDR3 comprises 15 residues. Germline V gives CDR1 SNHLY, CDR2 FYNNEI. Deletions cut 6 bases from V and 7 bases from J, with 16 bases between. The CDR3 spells CASSRSGLLNSPLHF. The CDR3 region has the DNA TGTGCCAGCAGCAGGTCCGGACTACTAAATTCACCCCTCCACTTT.

The CDR3 DNA reads TGTGCCCCCGGGAGCAACCGGGACGGCACCTACGAGCAGTACTTC. Protein product: CAPGSNRDGTYEQYF. The V call is TRBV2, the J call TRBJ2-7, with D perhaps TRBD2 (6 bases). Per the germline V gene, CDR1 is SNHLY and CDR2 is FYNNEI. CDR3 length equals 15 residues. Trimming pared 11 bases from V and 2 bases from J, leaving 22 bases between.

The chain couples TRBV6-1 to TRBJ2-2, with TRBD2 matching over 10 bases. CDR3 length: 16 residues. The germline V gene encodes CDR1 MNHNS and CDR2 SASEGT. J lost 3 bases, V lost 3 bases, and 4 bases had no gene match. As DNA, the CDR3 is TGTGCCAGCAGTGACACTAGCGGGGAGGACACCGGGGAGCTGTTTTTT. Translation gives CASSDTSGEDTGELFF.

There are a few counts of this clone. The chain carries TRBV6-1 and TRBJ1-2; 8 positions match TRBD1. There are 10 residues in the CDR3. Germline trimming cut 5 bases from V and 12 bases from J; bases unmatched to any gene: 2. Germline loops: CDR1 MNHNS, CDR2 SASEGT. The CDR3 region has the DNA TGTGCCAGCAGTTTGGACAGGGACACCTTC. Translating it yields CASSLDRDTF.

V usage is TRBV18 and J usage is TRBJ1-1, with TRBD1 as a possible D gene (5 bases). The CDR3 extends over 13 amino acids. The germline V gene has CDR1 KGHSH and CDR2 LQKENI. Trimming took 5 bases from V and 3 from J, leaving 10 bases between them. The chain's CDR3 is CASSSKGDTEAFF. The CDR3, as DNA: TGTGCCAGCTCATCAAAAGGGGACACTGAAGCTTTCTTT.

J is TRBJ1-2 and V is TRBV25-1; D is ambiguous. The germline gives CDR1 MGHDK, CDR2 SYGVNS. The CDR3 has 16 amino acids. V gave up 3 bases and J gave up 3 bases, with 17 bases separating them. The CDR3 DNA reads TGTGCCAGCAGTGACGGCCTGGGTGGAGACTACTATGGCTACACCTTC. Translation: CASSDGLGGDYYGYTF.